This record concerns one T cell receptor beta chain sequence. The sample comes from a study of OX40 agonist ivuxolimab in advanced cancers. Clones were sequenced by immunoSEQ multiplex PCR, and TCRdb holds only the in-frame ones, with some missing. The profile shows some 150,000 clones, about 92% of them singletons. The sequencing here drew on CD4+ or CD8+ T cells sorted from blood, taken in a trial of the OX40 agonist ivuxolimab. This sequence was found in an adult with an advanced solid tumor such as melanoma, head and neck, liver or kidney cancer.

In DNA, the CDR3 is TGTGCCAGCAGCTTGGACGGGGGCTATGGTGAAGCTTTCTTT. This codes for CASSLDGGYGEAFF. The chain joins TRBV7-2 to TRBJ1-1, with D maybe TRBD1 (6 bases). V was trimmed by 3 bases and J by 7 bases, leaving 15 bases between them. The CDR3 has 14 residues. Germline V gene data show CDR1 as SGHTA and CDR2 as FQGNSA.